A single TCR beta chain is shown here with its context. What it recognizes is unknown. Primers included in the PCR were 60 Vbeta and 13 Jbeta primers. Produced via immunoSEQ multiplex PCR; TCRdb's table is partial and in-frame only. The repertoire holds approximately 100,000 clones, with around 75% as singletons. V gave up 8 bases and J gave up 9 bases, with 20 bases separating them. The germline gives CDR1 LNHNV, CDR2 YYDKDF (reference sequence). This CDR3 region has 14 residues. This entry belongs to a study of cytomegalovirus exposure and HLA in healthy donors. Findings and caveats of the study: Apart from CMV serostatus, no immune exposure information was available. A few V segments could not be told apart, such as TRBV6-2 and TRBV6-3, and were left out. HLA restriction was apparent for most CMV-associated TCR beta chains in a later analysis.

The rearrangement uses TRBV15 and TRBJ2-1; no definite D call. The receptor was derived from a woman younger than 35 in good health and CMV-seropositive. The sequenced sample consisted of PBMCs. Here the CDR3 DNA reads TGTGCCACCGGCCCGTCCACTAATTATGGTGAGCAGTTCTTC. Translation: CATGPSTNYGEQFF.